This TCR beta chain is from a study of T cells after yellow fever vaccination. Findings and limits, study-wide: The bulk population could contribute abundant contaminating clonotypes to FACS-sorted repertoires. A weaker but faster secondary response was observed, peaking on day 5 versus 15.

In TCRdb, the 5' RACE reads were re-called with MiXCR into one record per CDR3 protein. The sample records hundreds of thousands of distinct CDR3 sequences, over 9% being singletons. Only a few counts were recorded for this clonotype. What it binds is not known. With 0 bases removed from V and 8 bases from J, the gap between germline ends came to 13 bases. The CDR3 is 15 amino acids. Germline assignment: CDR1 MNHEY and CDR2 SMNVEV (reference sequence). The receptor was derived from a young man who received the YFV17D yellow fever vaccine. The input for sequencing was PBMCs, taken on the day of the yellow fever booster vaccination. The chain joins TRBV27 to TRBJ2-2; tentatively, D is TRBD1 (5 bases). In nucleotides, the CDR3 is TGTGCCAGCAGTTTATCGATGCTTGGGGCAGGGGAGCTGTTTTTT. Amino acid sequence: CASSLSMLGAGELFF.